This TCR beta chain was captured in a study of control samples from healthy donors and cancer patients. Method: immunoSEQ multiplex PCR; TCRdb's copy keeps in-frame clones and lacks some. The table lists 120,000 to 150,000 clones, around 94% of them singletons. The germline gives CDR1 KGHDR, CDR2 SFDVKD. The CDR3 covers 14 residues. V was pared by 7 bases and J by 2 bases, with 12 bases between. The sequence was obtained from a man aged 35 to 55 in good health. The chain employs TRBV24-1 and TRBJ2-3, with D tentatively TRBD2 (6 bases). Sequences were obtained from blood. DNA of the CDR3: TGTGCCACCAGACTCGGCGGGGACACAGATACGCAGTATTTT. Translation gives CATRLGGDTDTQYF.